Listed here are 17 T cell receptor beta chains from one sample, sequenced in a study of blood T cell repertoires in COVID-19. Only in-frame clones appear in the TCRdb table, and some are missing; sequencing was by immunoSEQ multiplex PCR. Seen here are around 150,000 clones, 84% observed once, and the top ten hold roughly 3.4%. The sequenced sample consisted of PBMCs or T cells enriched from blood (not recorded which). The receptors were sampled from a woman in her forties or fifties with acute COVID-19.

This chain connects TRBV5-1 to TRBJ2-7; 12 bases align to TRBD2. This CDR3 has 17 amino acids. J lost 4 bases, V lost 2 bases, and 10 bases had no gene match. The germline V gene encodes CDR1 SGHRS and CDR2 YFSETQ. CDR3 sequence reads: CASSLDPGLAGIYEQYF. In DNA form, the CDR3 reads TGCGCCAGCAGCTTAGACCCAGGACTAGCGGGAATATACGAGCAGTACTTC. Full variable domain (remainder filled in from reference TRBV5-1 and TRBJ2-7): KAGVTQTPRYLIKTRGQQVTLSCSPISGHRSVSWYQQTPGQGLQFLFEYFSETQRNKGNFPGRFSGRQFSNSRSEMNVSTLELGDSALYLCASSLDPGLAGIYEQYFGPGTRLTVT.

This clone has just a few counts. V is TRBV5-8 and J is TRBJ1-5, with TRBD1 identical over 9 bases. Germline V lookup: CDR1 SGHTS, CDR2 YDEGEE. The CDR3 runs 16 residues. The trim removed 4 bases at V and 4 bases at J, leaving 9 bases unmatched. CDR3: CASSPGQGIGNQPQHF. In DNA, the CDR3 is TGTGCCAGCAGCCCGGGACAGGGAATCGGAAATCAGCCCCAGCATTTT.

CDR3 sequence (DNA): TGCGCCAGCAGCTTGGTGGGACAAGTCTACAATGAGCAGTTCTTC. Translation gives CASSLVGQVYNEQFF. The gene calls are TRBV5-1 and TRBJ2-1, with D maybe TRBD1 (6 bases). Per the germline V gene, CDR1 is SGHRS and CDR2 is YFSETQ. CDR3 length: 15 amino acids. V lost 0 bases and J 3 bases, leaving 10 bases between the germline ends.

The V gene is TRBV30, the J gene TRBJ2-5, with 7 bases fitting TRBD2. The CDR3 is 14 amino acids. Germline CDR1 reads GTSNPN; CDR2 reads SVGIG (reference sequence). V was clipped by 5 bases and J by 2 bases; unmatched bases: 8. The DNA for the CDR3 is TGTGCCTGGGGGGAGGGTCTAGCACAAGAGACCCAGTACTTC. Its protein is CAWGEGLAQETQYF.

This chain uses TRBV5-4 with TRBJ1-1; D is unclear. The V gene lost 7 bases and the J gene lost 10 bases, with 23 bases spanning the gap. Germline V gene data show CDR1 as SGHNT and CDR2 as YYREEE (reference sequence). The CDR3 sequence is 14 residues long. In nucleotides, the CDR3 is TGTGCCAGCGGCGAAAGGACTAGCGGGAGTCGAGCTTTCTTT. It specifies CASGERTSGSRAFF.

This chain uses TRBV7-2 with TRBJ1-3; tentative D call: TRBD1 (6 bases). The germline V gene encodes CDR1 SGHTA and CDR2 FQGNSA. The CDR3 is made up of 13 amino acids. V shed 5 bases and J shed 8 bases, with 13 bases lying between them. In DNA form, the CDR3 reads TGTGCCAGCAGCCTATACAGGGCCGACACCATATATTTT. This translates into CASSLYRADTIYF.

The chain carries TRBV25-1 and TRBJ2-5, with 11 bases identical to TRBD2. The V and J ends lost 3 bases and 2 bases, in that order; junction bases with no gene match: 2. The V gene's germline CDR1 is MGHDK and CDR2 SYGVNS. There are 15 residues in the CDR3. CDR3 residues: CASSEGTSGQETQYF. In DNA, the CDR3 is TGTGCCAGCAGTGAGGGGACTAGCGGACAAGAGACCCAGTACTTC.

This chain's CDR3 is CASSLGDGTGNSPLHF. DNA of the CDR3: TGCGCCAGCAGCTTGGGGGACGGGACAGGGAATTCACCCCTCCACTTT. The J gene is TRBJ1-6, the V gene TRBV5-1; 9 positions match TRBD1. Germline CDR1 SGHRS, CDR2 YFSETQ. The J segment lost 7 bases and the V segment lost 0 bases, leaving 5 bases of the junction unmatched. This CDR3 spans 16 amino acids.

The CDR3 nucleotides are TGTGCCAGCAGTGAGAGGGAGTCCTACAATGAGCAGTTCTTC. Translating it yields CASSERESYNEQFF. V and J are TRBV2 and TRBJ2-1; tentative D call: TRBD2 (5 bases). Germline lookup yields CDR1 SNHLY and CDR2 FYNNEI. The CDR3 extends over 14 amino acids. The V end lost 3 bases, the J end lost 1 base, and 7 bases lay between the germline ends.

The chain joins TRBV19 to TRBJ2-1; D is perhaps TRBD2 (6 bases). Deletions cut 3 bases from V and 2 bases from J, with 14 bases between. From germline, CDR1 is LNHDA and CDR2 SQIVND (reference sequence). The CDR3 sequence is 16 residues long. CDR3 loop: CASSMAGRGPYNEQFF. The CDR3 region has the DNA TGTGCCAGTAGTATGGCCGGGCGGGGTCCCTACAATGAGCAGTTCTTC.

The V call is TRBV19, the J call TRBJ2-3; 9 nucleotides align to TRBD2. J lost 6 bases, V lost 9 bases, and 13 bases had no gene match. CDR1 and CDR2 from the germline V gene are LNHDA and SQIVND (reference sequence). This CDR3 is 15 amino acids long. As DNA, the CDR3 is TGTGCCAGGGAACCGGCGGGAGGGCCCTCGGATACGCAGTATTTT. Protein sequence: CAREPAGGPSDTQYF.

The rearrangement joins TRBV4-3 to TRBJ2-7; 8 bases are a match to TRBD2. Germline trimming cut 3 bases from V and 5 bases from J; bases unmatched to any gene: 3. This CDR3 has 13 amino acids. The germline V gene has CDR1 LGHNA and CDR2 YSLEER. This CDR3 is CASSQGLVDEQYF. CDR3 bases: TGCGCCAGCAGCCAGGGACTAGTAGACGAGCAGTACTTC.

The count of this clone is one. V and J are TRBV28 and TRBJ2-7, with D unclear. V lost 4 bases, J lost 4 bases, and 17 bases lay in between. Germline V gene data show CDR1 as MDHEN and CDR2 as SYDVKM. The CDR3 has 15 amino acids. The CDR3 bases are TGTGCCAGCAGTTCCGCAGGCCCTCTTTTTTACGAGCAGTACTTC. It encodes CASSSAGPLFYEQYF. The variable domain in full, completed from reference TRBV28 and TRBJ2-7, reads DVKVTQSSRYLVKRTGEKVFLECVQDMDHENMFWYRQDPGLGLRLIYFSYDVKMKEKGDIPEGYSVSREKKERFSLILESASTNQTSMYLCASSSAGPLFYEQYFGPGTRLTVT.

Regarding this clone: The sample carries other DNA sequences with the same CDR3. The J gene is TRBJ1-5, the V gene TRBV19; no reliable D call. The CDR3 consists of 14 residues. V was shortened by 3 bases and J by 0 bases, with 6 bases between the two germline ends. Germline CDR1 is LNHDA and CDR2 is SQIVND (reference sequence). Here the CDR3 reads CASSIRDSNQPQHF. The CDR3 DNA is TGTGCCAGTAGTATCCGAGATAGCAATCAGCCCCAGCATTTT.

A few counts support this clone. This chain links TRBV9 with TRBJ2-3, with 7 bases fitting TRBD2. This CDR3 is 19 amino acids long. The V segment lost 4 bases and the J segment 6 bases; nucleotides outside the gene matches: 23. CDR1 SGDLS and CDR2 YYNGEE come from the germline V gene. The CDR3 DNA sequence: TGTGCCAGCAGCAAATCCCTTGGTCTGAACGCGGGAGTTCCGGATACGCAGTATTTT. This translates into CASSKSLGLNAGVPDTQYF. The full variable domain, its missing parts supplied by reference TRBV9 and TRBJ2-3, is DSGVTQTPKHLITATGQRVTLRCSPRSGDLSVYWYQQSLDQGLQFLIQYYNGEERAKGNILERFSAQQFPDLHSELNLSSLELGDSALYFCASSKSLGLNAGVPDTQYFGPGTRLTVL.

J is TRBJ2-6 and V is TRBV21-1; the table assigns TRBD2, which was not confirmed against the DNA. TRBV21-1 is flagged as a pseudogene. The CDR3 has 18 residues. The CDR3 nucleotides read TGTGCCAGCAGCTTCGCGGGACCCTCAAGCTCTGGGGCCAACGTCCTGACTTTC. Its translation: CASSFAGPSSSGANVLTF.

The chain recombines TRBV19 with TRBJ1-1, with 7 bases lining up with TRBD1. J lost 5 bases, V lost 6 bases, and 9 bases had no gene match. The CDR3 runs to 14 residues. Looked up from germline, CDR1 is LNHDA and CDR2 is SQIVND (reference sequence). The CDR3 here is CASRPIRDRTEAFF. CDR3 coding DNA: TGTGCCAGTAGGCCGATTCGGGACAGAACTGAAGCTTTCTTT.